The entry below gives a single T cell receptor (beta chain) sequence along with its context. Its antigen is as yet unknown. The sample belongs to a study of cytotoxic CD8 clonotypes in ibrutinib-treated CLL. The CDR3 contains 14 residues. V dropped 4 bases and J dropped 8; count of bases not matched to a gene: 8. Germline-derived CDR1 and CDR2 are LNHNV and YYDKDF (reference sequence). Assay used: immunoSEQ multiplex PCR; TCRdb lists only in-frame clones, some missing. The data contain 150,000 or so clones, 70% to 90% of them singletons. Study-level findings and limits: Treatment saw public clonotypes, which were uncommon, either contract or stay stable. Investigators sampled sustained-remission and progressing patients at differing times.

This receptor was obtained from a human donor with chronic lymphocytic leukemia. The sample in question was PBMCs, obtained after 24 months of ibrutinib treatment. The chain combines TRBV15 with TRBJ2-1; 7 bases agree with TRBD1. CDR3 loop: CATSIRGFVDEQFF. DNA of the CDR3: TGTGCCACCAGCATCAGGGGGTTTGTGGATGAGCAGTTCTTC.